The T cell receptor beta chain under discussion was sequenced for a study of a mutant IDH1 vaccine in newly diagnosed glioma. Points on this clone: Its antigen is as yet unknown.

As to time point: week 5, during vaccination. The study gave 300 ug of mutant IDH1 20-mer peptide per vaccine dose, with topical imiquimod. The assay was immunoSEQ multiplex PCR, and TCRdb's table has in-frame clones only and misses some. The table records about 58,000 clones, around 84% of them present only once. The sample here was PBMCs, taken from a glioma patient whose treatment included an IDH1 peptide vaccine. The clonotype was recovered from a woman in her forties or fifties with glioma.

CDR3 region: CASSVTSHEQFF. The CDR3 DNA is TGTGCCAGCAGCGTAACGAGTCATGAGCAGTTCTTC. This sequence joins TRBV5-5 and TRBJ2-1; D is undetermined. V shed 4 bases and J shed 8 bases, with 10 bases lying between them. CDR1 is SGHKS and CDR2 is YYEKEE in the germline V gene (reference sequence). The CDR3 loop spans 12 amino acids. Drawing the rest from reference TRBV5-5 and TRBJ2-1, the complete variable domain is DAGVTQSPTHLIKTRGQQVTLRCSPISGHKSVSWYQQVLGQGPQFIFQYYEKEERGRGNFPDRFSARQFPNYSSELNVNALLLGDSALYLCASSVTSHEQFFGPGTRLTVL.